This T cell receptor beta chain originates from a study of CD8 T cells in Susac syndrome. The V gene's germline CDR1 is SGHRS and CDR2 YFSETQ. The CDR3 sequence is 13 residues long. V lost 4 bases, J lost 1 base, and 8 bases lay in between. CD8+ and CD4+ T cells from blood underwent TCR beta sequencing, which was carried out in a high-throughput format. Negative isolation was applied to CD8+ and CD4+ T cells, and FACS enrichment was applied to TEMRA cells. Reverse transcription of roughly 0.45 to 1 ug RNA was carried out with random hexamers. Amplification of the TCR beta CDR3 was carried out by immunoSEQ multiplex PCR, which spanned a total of 54 Vbeta and 13 Jbeta segments. TCRdb passed the immunoSEQ multiplex PCR reads through MiXCR, listing each CDR3 protein once. The repertoire includes 69,000 or so distinct CDR3 sequences, approximately 95% of them detected once, and about 0.25% sits in the top ten.

This sequence was found in a human donor in good health. The specimen sequenced was CD8+ T cells from PBMCs. J is TRBJ1-1 and V is TRBV5-1; D gene ambiguous. In DNA form, the CDR3 reads TGCGCCAGCAGCGGACCGCCGAACACTGAAGCTTTCTTT. Its translation is CASSGPPNTEAFF.